This TCR beta chain was sequenced during a study of CD8 T cells in Susac syndrome. The CDR3 runs 15 residues. The germline V gene encodes CDR1 SGHRS and CDR2 YFSETQ. The V and J ends lost 0 bases and 2 bases, in that order; junction bases with no gene match: 4. After extraction with the RNeasy kit, roughly 0.45 to 1 ug of the RNA was reverse transcribed using random hexamers. Coverage of TCR beta CDR3 amplification by immunoSEQ multiplex PCR extended to 54 Vbeta and 13 Jbeta. TCRdb called the immunoSEQ multiplex PCR reads again in MiXCR, with one record for every CDR3 protein. Altogether about 250,000 distinct CDR3 sequences are present, around 93% being singletons, with the ten largest covering around 0.07%.

The source material was CD4+ T cells from PBMCs. This chain joins TRBV5-1 and TRBJ2-5; TRBD1 agrees at 7 bases. The source of this sequence is a human donor with multiple sclerosis. Written as DNA, the CDR3 is TGCGCCAGCAGCTTGGAGGGACAGAAACAAGAGACCCAGTACTTC. Its translation: CASSLEGQKQETQYF.